This T cell receptor beta chain stems from a study of radiotherapy plus CTLA-4 blockade in lung cancer. Looking at the study overall: Objective responses emerged in under 20% of patients, and around 29% attained disease control.

Some clones are missing from TCRdb's copy, which holds only in-frame ones; the method was immunoSEQ multiplex PCR. The sample lists 50,000 to 65,000 clones; roughly 80% were seen once. This clone has only a few counts. Its antigen is undetermined. The CDR3 extends over 14 amino acids. Trimming cost V 1 base and J 5 bases, with 6 bases left between them. Germline V gene sequence: CDR1 SEHNR, CDR2 FQNEAQ (reference sequence). Study results and caveats: The best predictor of response was reported to be early blood T cell clone dynamics, with interferon-beta.

Sequenced material: peripheral blood, taken from a patient treated with radiotherapy plus ipilimumab. This receptor was identified in a human donor with non-small cell lung cancer who had a complete response to radiotherapy plus ipilimumab. The chain has TRBV7-9 and TRBJ1-6; D call uncertain. The CDR3 is CASSLEQNNSPLHF. The CDR3 coding sequence is TGTGCCAGCAGCTTAGAACAGAATAATTCACCCCTCCACTTT. The whole variable domain, filled in from reference TRBV7-9 and TRBJ1-6, reads DTGVSQNPRHKITKRGQNVTFRCDPISEHNRLYWYRQTLGQGPEFLTYFQNEAQLEKSRLLSDRFSAERPKGSFSTLEIQRTEQGDSAMYLCASSLEQNNSPLHFGNGTRLTVT.